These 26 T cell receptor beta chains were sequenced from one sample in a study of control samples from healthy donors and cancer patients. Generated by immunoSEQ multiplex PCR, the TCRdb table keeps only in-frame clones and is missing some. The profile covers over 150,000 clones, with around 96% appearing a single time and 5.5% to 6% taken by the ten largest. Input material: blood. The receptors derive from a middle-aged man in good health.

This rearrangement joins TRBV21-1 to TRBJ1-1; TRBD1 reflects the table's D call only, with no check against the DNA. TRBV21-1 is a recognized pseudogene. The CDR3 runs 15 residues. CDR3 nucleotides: TGTGCCAGCAGCAAATCTCGGCAGGGTAACACTGAAGCTTTCTTT. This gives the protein CASSKSRQGNTEAFF.

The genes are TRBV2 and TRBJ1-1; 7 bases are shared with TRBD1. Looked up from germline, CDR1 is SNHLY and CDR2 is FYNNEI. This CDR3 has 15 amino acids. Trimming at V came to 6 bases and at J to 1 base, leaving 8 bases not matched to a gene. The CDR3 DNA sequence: TGTGCCAGCAGACAACAGGGGAACACGAACACTGAAGCTTTCTTT. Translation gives CASRQQGNTNTEAFF.

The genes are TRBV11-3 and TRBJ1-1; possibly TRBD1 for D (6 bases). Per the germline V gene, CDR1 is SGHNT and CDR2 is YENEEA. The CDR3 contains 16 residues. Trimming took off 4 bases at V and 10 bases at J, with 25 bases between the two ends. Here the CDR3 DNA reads TGTGCCAGCAGCTCCCCCCCCCGTTGGGCTGAAGGGGGAGCTTTCTTT. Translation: CASSSPPRWAEGGAFF.

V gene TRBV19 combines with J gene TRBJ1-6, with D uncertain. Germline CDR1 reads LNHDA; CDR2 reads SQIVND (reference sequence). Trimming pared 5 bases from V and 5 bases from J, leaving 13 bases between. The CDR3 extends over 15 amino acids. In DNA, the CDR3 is TGTGCCAGTAGTTGGAGGCGGCAAGATAATTCACCCCTCCACTTT. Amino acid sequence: CASSWRRQDNSPLHF. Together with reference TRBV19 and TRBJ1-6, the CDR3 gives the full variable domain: DGGITQSPKYLFRKEGQNVTLSCEQNLNHDAMYWYRQDPGQGLRLIYYSQIVNDFQKGDIAEGYSVSREKKESFPLTVTSAQKNPTAFYLCASSWRRQDNSPLHFGNGTRLTVT.

CDR3 sequence reads: CASRGVNTEAFF. DNA for the CDR3: TGTGCCAGTAGGGGGGTGAACACTGAAGCTTTCTTT. V usage is TRBV19 and J usage is TRBJ1-1, with D perhaps TRBD1 (5 bases). The CDR3 length is 12 residues. CDR1 is LNHDA, CDR2 SQIVND, per germline (reference sequence). Trimming cost V 6 bases and J 0 bases, with 5 bases left between them. The variable domain in full, completed from reference TRBV19 and TRBJ1-1, reads DGGITQSPKYLFRKEGQNVTLSCEQNLNHDAMYWYRQDPGQGLRLIYYSQIVNDFQKGDIAEGYSVSREKKESFPLTVTSAQKNPTAFYLCASRGVNTEAFFGQGTRLTVV.

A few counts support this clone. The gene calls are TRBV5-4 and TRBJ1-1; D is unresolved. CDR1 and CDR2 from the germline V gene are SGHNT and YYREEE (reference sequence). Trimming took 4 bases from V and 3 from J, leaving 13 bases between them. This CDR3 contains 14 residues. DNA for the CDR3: TGTGCCAGCAGCCTACCGGACGGCTACACTGAAGCTTTCTTT. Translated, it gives CASSLPDGYTEAFF.

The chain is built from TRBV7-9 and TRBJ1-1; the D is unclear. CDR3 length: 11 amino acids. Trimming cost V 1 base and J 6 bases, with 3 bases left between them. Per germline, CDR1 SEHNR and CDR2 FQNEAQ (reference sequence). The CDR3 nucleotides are TGTGCCAGCAGCTTAGTGTCTGAAGCTTTCTTT. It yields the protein CASSLVSEAFF.

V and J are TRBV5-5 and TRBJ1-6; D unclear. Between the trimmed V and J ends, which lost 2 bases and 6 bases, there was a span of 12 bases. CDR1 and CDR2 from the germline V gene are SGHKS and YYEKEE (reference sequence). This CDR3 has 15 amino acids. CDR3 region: CASSFNRQVNSPLHF. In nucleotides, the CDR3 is TGTGCCAGCAGCTTCAACCGGCAGGTTAATTCACCCCTCCACTTT.

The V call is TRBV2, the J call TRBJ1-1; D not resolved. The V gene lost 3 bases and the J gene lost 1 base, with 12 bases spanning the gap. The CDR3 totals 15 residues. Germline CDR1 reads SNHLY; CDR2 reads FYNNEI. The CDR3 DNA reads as TGTGCCAGCAGTGATCCCCGCGTCGCGAACACTGAAGCTTTCTTT. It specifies CASSDPRVANTEAFF.

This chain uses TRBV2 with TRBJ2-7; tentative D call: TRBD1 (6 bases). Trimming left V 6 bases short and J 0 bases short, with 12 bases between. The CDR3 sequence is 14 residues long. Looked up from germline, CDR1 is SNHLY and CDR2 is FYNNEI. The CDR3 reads CASSRDTSSYEQYF. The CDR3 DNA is TGTGCCAGCAGCCGGGACACAAGCTCCTACGAGCAGTACTTC.

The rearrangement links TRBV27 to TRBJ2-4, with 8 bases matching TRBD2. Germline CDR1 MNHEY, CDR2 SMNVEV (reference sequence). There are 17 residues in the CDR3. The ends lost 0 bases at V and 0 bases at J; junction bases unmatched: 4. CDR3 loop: CASSLSGRGGAKNIQYF. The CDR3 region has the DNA TGTGCCAGCAGTTTATCTGGACGGGGGGGAGCCAAAAACATTCAGTACTTC.

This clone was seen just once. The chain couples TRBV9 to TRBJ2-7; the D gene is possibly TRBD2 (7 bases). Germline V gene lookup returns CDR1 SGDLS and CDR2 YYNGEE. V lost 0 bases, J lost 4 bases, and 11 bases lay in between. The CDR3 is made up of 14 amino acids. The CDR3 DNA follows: TGTGCCAGCAGCGTAGGGGCGGGGGCTTACGAGCAGTACTTC. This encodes CASSVGAGAYEQYF.

CDR3: CASSSKGAGNTIYF. CDR3 DNA sequence: TGTGCCAGCAGCTCCAAGGGTGCTGGAAACACCATATATTTT. This chain joins TRBV5-6 and TRBJ1-3; D not resolved. Germline V gene lookup returns CDR1 SGHDT and CDR2 YYEEEE. V lost 3 bases and J 2 bases, leaving 9 bases between the germline ends. The CDR3 runs 14 residues.

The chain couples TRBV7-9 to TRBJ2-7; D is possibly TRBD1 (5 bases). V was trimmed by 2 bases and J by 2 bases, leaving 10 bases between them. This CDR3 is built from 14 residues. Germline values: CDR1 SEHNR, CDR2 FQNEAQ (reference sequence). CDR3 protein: CASSLYQGTYEQYF. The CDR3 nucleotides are TGTGCCAGCAGCTTATACCAGGGAACCTACGAGCAGTACTTC.

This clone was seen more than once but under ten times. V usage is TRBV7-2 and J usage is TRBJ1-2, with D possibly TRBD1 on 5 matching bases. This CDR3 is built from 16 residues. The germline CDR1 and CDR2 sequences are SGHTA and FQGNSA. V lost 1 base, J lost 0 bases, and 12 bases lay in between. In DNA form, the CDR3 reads TGTGCCAGCAGCTTAGGGGGGGGGAGCCCTAACTATGGCTACACCTTC. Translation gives CASSLGGGSPNYGYTF.

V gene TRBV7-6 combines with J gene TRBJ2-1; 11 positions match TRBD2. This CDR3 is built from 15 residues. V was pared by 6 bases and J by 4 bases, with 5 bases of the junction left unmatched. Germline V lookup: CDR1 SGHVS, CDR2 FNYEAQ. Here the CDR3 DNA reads TGTGCCAGCAGTCATAGCGGGGGGGCATACAATGAGCAGTTCTTC. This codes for CASSHSGGAYNEQFF.

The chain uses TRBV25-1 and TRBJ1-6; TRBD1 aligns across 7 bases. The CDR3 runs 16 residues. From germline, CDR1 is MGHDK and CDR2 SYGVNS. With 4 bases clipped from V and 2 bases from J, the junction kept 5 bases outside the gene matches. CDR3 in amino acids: CASSGQGIAYNSPLHF. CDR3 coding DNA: TGTGCCAGCAGTGGACAGGGAATCGCCTATAATTCACCCCTCCACTTT. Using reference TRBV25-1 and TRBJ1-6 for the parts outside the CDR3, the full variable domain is EADIYQTPRYLVIGTGKKITLECSQTMGHDKMYWYQQDPGMELHLIHYSYGVNSTEKGDLSSESTVSRIRTEHFPLTLESARPSHTSQYLCASSGQGIAYNSPLHFGNGTRLTVT.

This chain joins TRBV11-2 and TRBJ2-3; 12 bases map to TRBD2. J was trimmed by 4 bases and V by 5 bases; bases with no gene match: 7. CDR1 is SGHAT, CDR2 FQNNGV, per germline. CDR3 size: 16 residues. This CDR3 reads CASSTRLAGVSDTQYF. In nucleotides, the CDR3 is TGTGCCAGCAGCACCCGACTAGCGGGGGTCTCAGATACGCAGTATTTT. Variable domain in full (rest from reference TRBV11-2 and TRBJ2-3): EAGVAQSPRYKIIEKRQSVAFWCNPISGHATLYWYQQILGQGPKLLIQFQNNGVVDDSQLPKDRFSAERLKGVDSTLKIQPAKLEDSAVYLCASSTRLAGVSDTQYFGPGTRLTVL.

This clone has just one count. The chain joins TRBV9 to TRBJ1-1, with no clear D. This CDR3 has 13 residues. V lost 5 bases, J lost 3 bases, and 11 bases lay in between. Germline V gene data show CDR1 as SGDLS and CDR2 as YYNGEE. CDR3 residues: CASSRGRDTEAFF. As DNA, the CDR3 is TGTGCCAGCAGTCGCGGACGGGACACTGAAGCTTTCTTT.

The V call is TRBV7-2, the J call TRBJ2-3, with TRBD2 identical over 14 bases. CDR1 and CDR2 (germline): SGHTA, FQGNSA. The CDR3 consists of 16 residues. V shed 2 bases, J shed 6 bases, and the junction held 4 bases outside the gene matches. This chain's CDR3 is CASSLSTSGGGDTQYF. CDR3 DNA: TGTGCCAGCAGCTTATCGACTAGCGGGGGGGGTGATACGCAGTATTTT. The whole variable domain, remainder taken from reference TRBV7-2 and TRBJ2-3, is GAGVSQSPSNKVTEKGKDVELRCDPISGHTALYWYRQSLGQGLEFLIYFQGNSAPDKSGLPSDRFSAERTGGSVSTLTIQRTQQEDSAVYLCASSLSTSGGGDTQYFGPGTRLTVL.

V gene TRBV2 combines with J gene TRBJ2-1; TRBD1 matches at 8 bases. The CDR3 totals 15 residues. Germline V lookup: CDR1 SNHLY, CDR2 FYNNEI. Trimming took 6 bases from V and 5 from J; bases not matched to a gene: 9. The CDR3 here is CASRGRSDRDNEQFF. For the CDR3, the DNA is TGTGCCAGCAGGGGGAGATCGGACAGGGACAATGAGCAGTTCTTC.

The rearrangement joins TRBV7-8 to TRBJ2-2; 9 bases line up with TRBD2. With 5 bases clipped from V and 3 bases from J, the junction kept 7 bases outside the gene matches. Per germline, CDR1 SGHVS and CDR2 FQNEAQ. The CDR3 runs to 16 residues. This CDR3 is CASSRAGGADTGELFF. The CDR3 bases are TGTGCCAGCAGCCGAGCGGGGGGTGCGGACACCGGGGAGCTGTTTTTT.

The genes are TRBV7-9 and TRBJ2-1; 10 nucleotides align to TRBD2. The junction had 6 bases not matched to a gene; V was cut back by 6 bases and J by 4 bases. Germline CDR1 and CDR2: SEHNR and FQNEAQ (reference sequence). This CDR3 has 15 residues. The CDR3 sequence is CASSGATSGYNEQFF. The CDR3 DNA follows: TGTGCCAGCAGTGGAGCGACTAGCGGGTACAATGAGCAGTTCTTC.

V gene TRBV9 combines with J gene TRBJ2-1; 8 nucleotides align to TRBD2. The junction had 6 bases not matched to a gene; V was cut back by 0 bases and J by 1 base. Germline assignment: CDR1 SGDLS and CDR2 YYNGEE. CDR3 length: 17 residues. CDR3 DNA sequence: TGTGCCAGCAGCGTAGAGATAGCGGGGATATCCTACAATGAGCAGTTCTTC. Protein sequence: CASSVEIAGISYNEQFF.

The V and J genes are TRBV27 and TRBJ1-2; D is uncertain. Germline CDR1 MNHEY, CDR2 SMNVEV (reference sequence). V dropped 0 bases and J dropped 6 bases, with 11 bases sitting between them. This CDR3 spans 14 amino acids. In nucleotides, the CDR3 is TGTGCCAGCAGTTTATCCCACCTCACCCATGGCTACACCTTC. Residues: CASSLSHLTHGYTF.

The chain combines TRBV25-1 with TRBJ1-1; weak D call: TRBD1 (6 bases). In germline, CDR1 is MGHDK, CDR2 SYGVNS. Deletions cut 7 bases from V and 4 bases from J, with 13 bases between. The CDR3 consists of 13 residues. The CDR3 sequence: CASTPTGTTEAFF. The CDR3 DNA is TGTGCCAGCACCCCAACAGGGACCACTGAAGCTTTCTTT.